This T cell receptor beta chain comes out of a study of response to subunit inactivated influenza vaccine. This clonotype was seen a handful of times. The CDR3 is made up of 14 amino acids. V was pared by 5 bases and J by 11 bases, with 24 bases between. The germline CDR1 and CDR2 sequences are DFQATT and SNEGSKA (reference sequence). Using its own MiXCR run on the RT-PCR reads, TCRdb lists one record per CDR3 protein. This sample yields under 550,000 distinct CDR3 sequences, of which 7.2% are seen a single time; around 14% belongs to the top ten. The chain couples TRBV20-1 to TRBJ1-1; D uncertain. This clonotype was sampled from a man aged 50-75 years who received an inactivated influenza vaccine. The sample here was PBMCs from blood, taken 23 months after vaccination. The CDR3 bases are TGCAGTGCTTACCCCCCCGTAGCCCGGGAGAAGGCTTTCTTT. Its protein is CSAYPPVAREKAFF.